The 31 T cell receptor beta chains presented below share a single source sample, sequenced in a study of regulatory T cells in long-lasting Graves disease. Time point: persistent/refractory GD, antithyroid drugs over 5 years with positive TRAb. TCR sequences were obtained from RNA taken from PBMCs. TCR beta libraries were built with iRepertoire HTBI primers and Arm-PCR of CDR3 regions. TCRdb analysed the multiplex PCR reads with MiXCR anew, one entry per CDR3 protein. The table includes under 450,000 distinct CDR3 sequences, roughly 25% detected once. The source was peripheral blood mononuclear cells (PBMCs), collected when the disease was refractory, from a patient treated with antithyroid drugs. The receptors were gathered from a woman in her thirties or forties with Graves disease.

The chain combines TRBV6-1 with TRBJ1-5; TRBD1 aligns across 7 bases. The CDR3 loop spans 14 amino acids. V shed 6 bases, J shed 1 base, and the junction held 3 bases outside the gene matches. Germline V gene lookup returns CDR1 MNHNS and CDR2 SASEGT. Here the CDR3 reads CASRKQGSNQPQHF. Written as DNA, the CDR3 is TGTGCCAGCAGAAAACAGGGGAGCAATCAGCCCCAGCATTTT.

This clonotype showed up just a few times. This rearrangement joins TRBV3-1 to TRBJ2-6; 13 positions agree with TRBD2. The germline gives CDR1 LGHDT, CDR2 YNNKEL (reference sequence). V trimming: 8 bases; J trimming: 2 bases; junction bases outside the gene matches: 3. The CDR3 is 16 amino acids. DNA of the CDR3: TGTGCCAGCTCCGGACTAGCGGGAGCTGGGGCCAACGTCCTGACTTTC. As protein: CASSGLAGAGANVLTF.

This clonotype was seen a few times. V is TRBV7-9 and J is TRBJ2-2; D gene unclear. Germline lookup yields CDR1 SEHNR and CDR2 FQNEAQ (reference sequence). The germline V and J ends were trimmed by 2 bases and 4 bases, with 8 bases remaining between them. The CDR3 is 14 residues long. The CDR3 loop reads CASSLSPITGELFF. CDR3 nucleotide sequence: TGTGCCAGCAGCTTATCCCCGATCACCGGGGAGCTGTTTTTT. Full variable domain (outside the CDR3, taken from reference TRBV7-9 and TRBJ2-2): DTGVSQNPRHKITKRGQNVTFRCDPISEHNRLYWYRQTLGQGPEFLTYFQNEAQLEKSRLLSDRFSAERPKGSFSTLEIQRTEQGDSAMYLCASSLSPITGELFFGEGSRLTVL.

The V call is TRBV3-1, the J call TRBJ1-5; no clear D gene. Germline CDR1 is LGHDT and CDR2 is YNNKEL (reference sequence). The V gene lost 0 bases and the J gene lost 5 bases, with 14 bases spanning the gap. The CDR3 has 16 residues. CDR3: CASSQDLDPGDQPQHF. The CDR3, as DNA: TGTGCCAGCAGCCAAGATCTGGATCCCGGAGATCAGCCCCAGCATTTT.

This clonotype has more than one count but fewer than ten. The V gene is TRBV20-1, the J gene TRBJ2-7, with 7 nucleotides matching TRBD2. The CDR3 runs to 13 residues. Germline values: CDR1 DFQATT, CDR2 SNEGSKA (reference sequence). CDR3 sequence (DNA): TGCAGCGCGGGGGTGGGGGTTCTCTACGAGCAGTACTTC. Its protein product is CSAGVGVLYEQYF.

The genes are TRBV12-3 or TRBV12-4 and TRBJ2-3; D gene ambiguous. Trimming left V 4 bases short and J 1 base short, with 9 bases between. CDR3 size: 14 residues. The CDR3 DNA reads TGTGCCAGCAGTTGGTCGGGCGGCACAGATACGCAGTATTTT. This gives the protein CASSWSGGTDTQYF.

This clonotype was recorded a few times. The CDR3 loop is CASSDPRTGVDEKLFF. The CDR3 DNA reads as TGTGCCAGCAGTGACCCAAGGACAGGGGTTGATGAAAAACTGTTTTTT. V is TRBV25-1 and J is TRBJ1-4; TRBD1 matches at 9 bases. V shed 3 bases and J 6 bases; nucleotides not matched to a gene: 8. The CDR3 is 16 amino acids. Per germline, CDR1 MGHDK and CDR2 SYGVNS. Supplemented by reference TRBV25-1 and TRBJ1-4, the full variable domain reads EADIYQTPRYLVIGTGKKITLECSQTMGHDKMYWYQQDPGMELHLIHYSYGVNSTEKGDLSSESTVSRIRTEHFPLTLESARPSHTSQYLCASSDPRTGVDEKLFFGSGTQLSVL.

As regards this clonotype: A much bigger clone sits one base away, suggesting this may be a read error. The genes are TRBV7-8 and TRBJ2-5, with a weak D call TRBD2 (5 bases). CDR1 is SGHVS, CDR2 FQNEAQ, per germline. CDR3 length: 18 residues. Trimming pared 4 bases from V and 4 bases from J, leaving 25 bases between. CDR3 region: CASSSGFWAGSRRETQYF. The CDR3 DNA reads TGTGCCAGCAGCTCGGGCTTTTGGGCGGGCTCGAGGAGAGAGACCCAGTACTTC. Variable domain in full (rest from reference TRBV7-8 and TRBJ2-5): GAGVSQSPRYKVAKRGQDVALRCDPISGHVSLFWYQQALGQGPEFLTYFQNEAQLDKSGLPSDRFFAERPEGSVSTLKIQRTQQEDSAVYLCASSSGFWAGSRRETQYFGPGTRLLVL.

This clonotype was picked up many times. The chain uses TRBV12-3 or TRBV12-4 and TRBJ2-7; the D gene is possibly TRBD1 (5 bases). V shed 5 bases and J shed 2 bases, with 10 bases lying between them. The CDR3 contains 13 residues. The chain's CDR3 is CASSRQSPYEQYF. The CDR3 DNA sequence: TGTGCCAGCAGTCGACAGTCTCCCTACGAGCAGTACTTC.

Many counts were recorded for this clonotype. V usage is TRBV15 and J usage is TRBJ1-6, with unresolved D. This CDR3 spans 13 amino acids. Germline values: CDR1 LNHNV, CDR2 YYDKDF (reference sequence). V lost 0 bases, J lost 10 bases, and 7 bases lay in between. The CDR3 DNA reads TGTGCCACCAGCAGAGATCAACGCTCACCCCTCCACTTT. Translating it yields CATSRDQRSPLHF.

The chain uses TRBV20-1 and TRBJ1-1; no clear D gene. The germline V gene encodes CDR1 DFQATT and CDR2 SNEGSKA (reference sequence). The CDR3 sequence is 14 residues long. Trimming took off 4 bases at V and 1 base at J, with 13 bases between the two ends. CDR3 region: CSAKRAATNTEAFF. DNA of the CDR3: TGCAGTGCTAAACGGGCGGCCACGAACACTGAAGCTTTCTTT.

This clonotype was counted at least ten times. The chain carries TRBV28 and TRBJ1-6; a weak D match, TRBD1 (5 bases). From germline, CDR1 is MDHEN and CDR2 SYDVKM. The CDR3 has 13 amino acids. Trimming pared 10 bases from V and 7 bases from J, leaving 14 bases between. The CDR3: CATRGGENSPLHF. Written as DNA, the CDR3 is TGTGCCACCCGTGGAGGGGAGAATTCACCCCTCCACTTT.

This clonotype showed up many times. The genes are TRBV6-1 and TRBJ1-6; 8 bases line up with TRBD1. CDR3 length equals 16 residues. Germline CDR1 MNHNS, CDR2 SASEGT. V gave up 6 bases and J gave up 10 bases; unmatched junction bases: 14. CDR3 nucleotide sequence: TGTGCCAGCAGCTTCGGGTTGACAGGGGTGGGCTCACCCCTCCACTTT. This gives the protein CASSFGLTGVGSPLHF.

This clonotype was seen repeatedly, ten times or more. The chain has TRBV6-2 or TRBV6-3 and TRBJ1-2; maybe TRBD1 (5 bases). CDR1 is MNHEY and CDR2 is SVGEGT in the germline V gene. With 6 bases removed from V and 4 bases from J, the gap between germline ends came to 6 bases. The CDR3 sequence is 11 residues long. CDR3 amino acids: CASSQGYGYTF. CDR3 DNA sequence: TGTGCCAGCAGCCAGGGCTATGGCTACACCTTC.

The chain uses TRBV20-1 and TRBJ2-2; TRBD1 matches at 9 bases. Germline V CDR1 and CDR2: DFQATT, SNEGSKA (reference sequence). V trimming: 4 bases; J trimming: 5 bases; junction bases outside the gene matches: 5. CDR3 size: 14 residues. The CDR3 spells CSAKKTGGTGELFF. As DNA, the CDR3 is TGCAGTGCTAAAAAGACAGGGGGAACCGGGGAGCTGTTTTTT.

This clonotype occurred many times. The chain links TRBV2 to TRBJ1-1, with D perhaps matching TRBD1 (5 bases). Germline V lookup: CDR1 SNHLY, CDR2 FYNNEI. The CDR3 is 17 residues long. With 2 bases removed from V and 3 bases from J, the gap between germline ends came to 19 bases. CDR3 bases: TGTGCCAGCAGTGAACTGGACCAAGAACAGGCGGACACTGAAGCTTTCTTT. The encoded protein is CASSELDQEQADTEAFF.

This clonotype has just a few counts. The chain has TRBV28 and TRBJ2-1; TRBD2 matches at 7 bases. V trimming: 2 bases; J trimming: 7 bases; junction bases outside the gene matches: 11. CDR3 size: 16 residues. Per germline, CDR1 MDHEN and CDR2 SYDVKM. In nucleotides, the CDR3 is TGTGCCAGCAGTTTAGAGGGCGGGAGCAGAAGTAATGAGCAGTTCTTC. Its translation: CASSLEGGSRSNEQFF.

This clonotype appeared a few times. This chain uses TRBV4-1 with TRBJ1-1, with 8 bases fitting TRBD1. The CDR3 is 15 residues long. CDR1 is MGHRA and CDR2 is YSYEKL in the germline V gene. The V gene end was trimmed by 0 bases and the J gene end by 5 bases; junction bases not matched to a gene: 5. CDR3 DNA sequence: TGCGCCAGCAGCCAAGAAGGTGACAGGGGTACTGAAGCTTTCTTT. Amino acid sequence: CASSQEGDRGTEAFF.

The chain joins TRBV7-9 to TRBJ2-5; 7 positions agree with TRBD1. Germline-derived CDR1 and CDR2 are SEHNR and FQNEAQ (reference sequence). The CDR3 covers 15 residues. V lost 5 bases to trimming and J lost 0 bases; unmatched junction nucleotides: 6. CDR3 amino acids: CASSRDRADQETQYF. CDR3 bases: TGTGCCAGCAGCAGAGACAGGGCCGACCAAGAGACCCAGTACTTC.

V gene TRBV19 combines with J gene TRBJ2-2; 7 bases are a match to TRBD1. The ends lost 5 bases at V and 4 bases at J; junction bases unmatched: 4. Germline V gene sequence: CDR1 LNHDA, CDR2 SQIVND (reference sequence). The CDR3 contains 14 residues. CDR3 amino acids: CASSLGTATGELFF. The CDR3 DNA is TGTGCCAGTAGTCTCGGGACAGCCACCGGGGAGCTGTTTTTT.

This clonotype was seen at least ten times. V and J are TRBV5-6 and TRBJ1-4; D ambiguous. Looked up from germline, CDR1 is SGHDT and CDR2 is YYEEEE. Between the trimmed V and J ends, which lost 5 bases and 5 bases, there was a span of 10 bases. The CDR3 is made up of 13 amino acids. CDR3 in amino acids: CASSKVRNEKLFF. The DNA of the CDR3 is TGTGCCAGCAGTAAGGTCAGGAATGAAAAACTGTTTTTT. Supplemented by reference TRBV5-6 and TRBJ1-4, the full variable domain reads DAGVTQSPTHLIKTRGQQVTLRCSPKSGHDTVSWYQQALGQGPQFIFQYYEEEERQRGNFPDRFSGHQFPNYSSELNVNALLLGDSALYLCASSKVRNEKLFFGSGTQLSVL.

The chain employs TRBV6-4 and TRBJ2-2; no clear D gene. The CDR3 has 14 residues. The V end lost 4 bases, the J end lost 1 base, and 7 bases lay between the germline ends. The V gene's germline CDR1 is MRHNA and CDR2 SNTAGT. The CDR3 reads CASSAAGNTGELFF. The CDR3 bases are TGTGCCAGCAGTGCCGCTGGGAACACCGGGGAGCTGTTTTTT.

This clonotype has a count of ten or more. CDR3 in DNA: TGTGCCAGCAGTCTAACCGAGGGCCCTCCCTTCTCCTACGAGCAGTACTTC. Translated: CASSLTEGPPFSYEQYF. This chain joins TRBV28 and TRBJ2-7; D is perhaps TRBD2 (5 bases). Trimming cost V 5 bases and J 0 bases, with 20 bases left between them. Per the germline V gene, CDR1 is MDHEN and CDR2 is SYDVKM. The CDR3 has 17 residues.

In regard to this clonotype: This may be a read error: a much more frequent sequence differs by one nucleotide. This chain uses TRBV28 with TRBJ1-2, with 9 nucleotides matching TRBD1. This CDR3 has 12 amino acids. The germline V gene encodes CDR1 MDHEN and CDR2 SYDVKM. The CDR3 here is CASRLTGGGCTF. For the CDR3, the DNA is TGTGCCAGCAGACTGACAGGGGGTGGCTGCACCTTC.

As for this clonotype: Compared with germline, one end of the junction differs, possibly owing to a read error. V is TRBV28 and J is TRBJ1-5; no clear D. Germline CDR1 and CDR2: MDHEN and SYDVKM. CDR3 length equals 16 residues. Here the CDR3 DNA reads TGTGTCAGCAGCCATCTGATAGTCTATAGCAATCAGCCCCAGCATTTT. As protein: CVSSHLIVYSNQPQHF.

This clonotype was seen at least ten times. The chain joins TRBV12-5 to TRBJ1-1; possibly TRBD1 for D (5 bases). Germline V CDR1 and CDR2: LGHNT, FRNRAP. The CDR3 is 13 amino acids. Trimming cost V 5 bases and J 5 bases, with 12 bases left between them. The CDR3 reads CASGGDPPTEAFF. The CDR3 nucleotides are TGTGCTAGTGGTGGGGACCCCCCGACTGAAGCTTTCTTT. Combining the CDR3 with reference TRBV12-5 and TRBJ1-1 gives the whole variable domain DARVTQTPRHKVTEMGQEVTMRCQPILGHNTVFWYRQTMMQGLELLAYFRNRAPLDDSGMPKDRFSAEMPDATLATLKIQPSEPRDSAVYFCASGGDPPTEAFFGQGTRLTVV.

This clonotype was seen at least ten times. CDR3 DNA sequence: TGTGCCAGCAGCTCAACAGGGTTCAGCAATCAGCCCCAGCATTTT. Translating gives CASSSTGFSNQPQHF. The V and J genes are TRBV7-8 and TRBJ1-5, with TRBD1 as a possible D gene (6 bases). The germline V and J ends were trimmed by 4 bases and 1 base, with 11 bases remaining between them. Germline V lookup: CDR1 SGHVS, CDR2 FQNEAQ. The CDR3 is 15 amino acids. Complete variable domain (other parts from reference TRBV7-8 and TRBJ1-5): GAGVSQSPRYKVAKRGQDVALRCDPISGHVSLFWYQQALGQGPEFLTYFQNEAQLDKSGLPSDRFFAERPEGSVSTLKIQRTQQEDSAVYLCASSSTGFSNQPQHFGDGTRLSIL.

This clonotype showed up just a few times. The chain has TRBV6-2 or TRBV6-3 and TRBJ1-5, with D perhaps matching TRBD1 (6 bases). V shed 0 bases and J shed 5 bases, with 8 bases lying between them. In germline, CDR1 is MNHEY, CDR2 SVGEGT. The CDR3 totals 14 residues. The CDR3: CASSYSAGDQPQHF. CDR3 coding DNA: TGTGCCAGCAGTTACTCGGCAGGGGATCAGCCCCAGCATTTT.

This chain connects TRBV20-1 to TRBJ2-7; possible D gene TRBD2, 6 bases. This CDR3 region has 12 residues. Germline V gene lookup returns CDR1 DFQATT and CDR2 SNEGSKA (reference sequence). The V end was cut by 3 bases, the J end by 4 bases, with 10 bases between. The CDR3 is CSASGSIYEQYF. CDR3 DNA: TGCAGTGCTAGCGGGAGTATTTACGAGCAGTACTTC.

This clonotype was observed at least ten times. V gene TRBV28 combines with J gene TRBJ2-5; D not certain. Germline assignment: CDR1 MDHEN and CDR2 SYDVKM. The CDR3 sequence is 14 residues long. V was shortened by 3 bases and J by 5 bases, with 13 bases between the two germline ends. As DNA, the CDR3 is TGTGCCAGCAGTTTCCTGCCAAGAGTGGAGACCCAGTACTTC. Translated, it gives CASSFLPRVETQYF. The full variable domain, rest sourced from reference TRBV28 and TRBJ2-5, is DVKVTQSSRYLVKRTGEKVFLECVQDMDHENMFWYRQDPGLGLRLIYFSYDVKMKEKGDIPEGYSVSREKKERFSLILESASTNQTSMYLCASSFLPRVETQYFGPGTRLLVL.

This clonotype was counted ten times or more. The V and J genes are TRBV28 and TRBJ1-1, with D perhaps TRBD1 (6 bases). Trimming shortened V by 4 bases and J by 4 bases, and 16 bases separated the two germline ends. The CDR3 has 15 residues. Germline loops: CDR1 MDHEN, CDR2 SYDVKM. The CDR3 spells CASSYGGQGRTEAFF. CDR3 nucleotides: TGTGCCAGCAGTTATGGAGGGCAGGGGCGCACTGAAGCTTTCTTT. Variable domain in full (rest from reference TRBV28 and TRBJ1-1): DVKVTQSSRYLVKRTGEKVFLECVQDMDHENMFWYRQDPGLGLRLIYFSYDVKMKEKGDIPEGYSVSREKKERFSLILESASTNQTSMYLCASSYGGQGRTEAFFGQGTRLTVV.